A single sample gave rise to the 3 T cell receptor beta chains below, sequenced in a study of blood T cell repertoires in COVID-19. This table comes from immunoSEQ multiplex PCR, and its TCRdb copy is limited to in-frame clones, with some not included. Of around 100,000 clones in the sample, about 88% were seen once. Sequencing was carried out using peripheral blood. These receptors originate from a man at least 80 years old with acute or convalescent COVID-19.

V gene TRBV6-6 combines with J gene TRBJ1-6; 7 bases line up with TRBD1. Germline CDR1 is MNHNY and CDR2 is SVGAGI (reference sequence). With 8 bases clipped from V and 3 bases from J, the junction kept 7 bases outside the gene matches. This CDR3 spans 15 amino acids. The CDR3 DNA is TGTGCCAGCGGATGGGACAGTGGCTATAATTCACCCCTCCACTTT. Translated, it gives CASGWDSGYNSPLHF.

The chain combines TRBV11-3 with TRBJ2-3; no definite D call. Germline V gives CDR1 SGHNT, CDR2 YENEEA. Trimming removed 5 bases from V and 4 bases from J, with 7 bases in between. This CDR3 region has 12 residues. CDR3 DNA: TGTGCCAGCAGCCAAACAGCAGATACGCAGTATTTT. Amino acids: CASSQTADTQYF.

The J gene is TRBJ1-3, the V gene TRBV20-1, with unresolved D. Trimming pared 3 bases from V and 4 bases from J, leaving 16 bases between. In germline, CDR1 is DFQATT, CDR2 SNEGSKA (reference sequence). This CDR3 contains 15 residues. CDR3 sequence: CSASPSPGRGNTIYF. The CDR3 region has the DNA TGCAGTGCTAGTCCCTCGCCCGGTCGCGGAAACACCATATATTTT.